Below, one T cell receptor (beta chain) is given with its context. No antigen is known for it. Naive CD8+ T cells were CD45RO-CCR7+CD27+CD95-. This entry belongs to a study of CXCR3-negative and CXCR3-positive naive CD8 T cells. For the study at large: Sequencing brought in some 130 million TRB reads altogether, and each library got about 1.5 +/- 0.3 million.

There are 14 residues in the CDR3. Germline CDR1 reads SEHNR; CDR2 reads FQNEAQ (reference sequence). 5' RACE that incorporated UMI labels was used to prepare the TRB cDNA libraries. Using the 5' RACE reads, TCRdb records one entry per CDR3 protein without DNA. The sample's table shows roughly 89,000 distinct CDR3 sequences. Overall study findings and caveats: CD5 surface expression was similar among naive subsets, and TCR strength was estimated by inference from TRB CDR3 properties.

The receptor comes from a human donor in good health. Some clones in this sample may be carry-over from other donors' samples. The material sequenced was naive CXCR3- CD8+ T cells from blood. Subset: CD45RO-CCR7+CD27+CD95- naive CD8+ T cells lacking CXCR3 (TNR3-). The genes are TRBV7-9 and TRBJ2-3; TCRdb's assignment of TRBD1 cannot be checked, as there is no DNA. The CDR3: CASYSVRGGDTQYF.